These 14 T cell receptor beta chains share one sample of origin, sequenced in a study of cytomegalovirus exposure and HLA in healthy donors. Measured with immunoSEQ multiplex PCR; TCRdb has only the in-frame clones, and not every one. The table lists under 150,000 clones, about four fifths of them singletons, with almost 1.5% in the top ten. The sample was PBMCs. These receptors originate from a woman in her twenties or thirties in good health and CMV-seronegative.

CDR3 sequence reads: CASSLTSGGARRTDTQYF. The CDR3 nucleotides read TGTGCCAGCAGTCTGACTAGCGGGGGGGCCAGGAGGACAGATACGCAGTATTTT. V is TRBV27 and J is TRBJ2-3; 14 bases agree with TRBD2. The CDR3 is made up of 18 amino acids. The V and J ends lost 5 bases and 3 bases, in that order; junction bases with no gene match: 10. Germline loops: CDR1 MNHEY, CDR2 SMNVEV (reference sequence).

Only one count was recorded for this clone. The chain has TRBV6-5 and TRBJ1-5; D gene uncertain. Germline V lookup: CDR1 MNHEY, CDR2 SVGAGI. V was pared by 10 bases and J by 5 bases, with 15 bases between. This CDR3 spans 13 amino acids. The CDR3 bases are TGTGCCACCACTACGTCTCGGGATCAGCCCCAGCATTTT. Its protein product is CATTTSRDQPQHF.

A few counts support this clone. The CDR3 sequence is CASSQGSRSMNTEAFF. The CDR3 nucleotides read TGTGCCAGCAGCCAAGGAAGCAGGTCCATGAACACTGAAGCTTTCTTT. This chain uses TRBV4-2 with TRBJ1-1; unclear D gene. This CDR3 comprises 16 residues. V lost 1 base to trimming and J lost 0 bases, with 12 bases between them. Germline V CDR1 and CDR2: LGHNA, YNFKEQ.

The chain uses TRBV11-2 and TRBJ2-7; unclear D gene. This CDR3 comprises 16 residues. Germline V gene data show CDR1 as SGHAT and CDR2 as FQNNGV. V lost 1 base, J lost 4 bases, and 17 bases lay in between. The CDR3 reads CASSLGQRPPLYEQYF. In DNA form, the CDR3 reads TGTGCCAGCAGCTTAGGTCAGAGGCCTCCACTTTACGAGCAGTACTTC.

As regards this clone: Because the CDR3's place on the DNA is in doubt, the DNA is left out and the CDR3 is given as listed by TCRdb. The V and J genes are TRBV27 and TRBJ2-7; the listed D gene, TRBD1, was not tested against the DNA. The CDR3 is made up of 14 amino acids, end residues included. CDR1 is MNHEY and CDR2 is SMNVEV in the germline V gene (reference sequence). CDR3 protein: CASSLTWGTGITVF.

The V call is TRBV5-1, the J call TRBJ2-1; no clear D. Germline values: CDR1 SGHRS, CDR2 YFSETQ. The ends were cut back, 0 bases at V and 4 bases at J, with 14 bases in the middle. This CDR3 has 16 amino acids. The CDR3 here is CASSLGSAEAYNEQFF. As DNA, the CDR3 is TGCGCCAGCAGCTTGGGGTCGGCCGAAGCGTACAATGAGCAGTTCTTC.

The J gene is TRBJ1-6, the V gene TRBV6-5; a possible D gene is TRBD1 (6 bases). The CDR3 is 13 amino acids. Trimming left V 6 bases short and J 5 bases short, with 8 bases between. Germline loops: CDR1 MNHEY, CDR2 SVGAGI. The CDR3 bases are TGTGCCAGCAGACAGGGCCATAATTCACCCCTCCACTTT. Its translation: CASRQGHNSPLHF.

The V and J genes are TRBV7-6 and TRBJ2-7; 7 bases map to TRBD2. Germline assignment: CDR1 SGHVS and CDR2 FNYEAQ. There are 14 residues in the CDR3. V gave up 4 bases and J gave up 4 bases; unmatched junction bases: 7. This chain's CDR3 is CASSSGAGKYEQYF. CDR3 DNA sequence: TGTGCCAGCAGCTCAGGAGCGGGGAAATACGAGCAGTACTTC.

V is TRBV5-1 and J is TRBJ1-2; D possibly corresponds to TRBD1 (5 bases). The CDR3 totals 13 residues. Between the trimmed V and J ends, which lost 3 bases and 10 bases, there was a span of 16 bases. Germline CDR1 reads SGHRS; CDR2 reads YFSETQ. The CDR3 nucleotides read TGCGCCAGCAGCTCGCAAATCCAGGGTGACTACACCTTC. Translated, it gives CASSSQIQGDYTF. Using reference TRBV5-1 and TRBJ1-2 for the parts outside the CDR3, the full variable domain is KAGVTQTPRYLIKTRGQQVTLSCSPISGHRSVSWYQQTPGQGLQFLFEYFSETQRNKGNFPGRFSGRQFSNSRSEMNVSTLELGDSALYLCASSSQIQGDYTFGSGTRLTVV.

The chain uses TRBV5-1 and TRBJ2-3; 10 nucleotides agree with TRBD2. Germline lookup yields CDR1 SGHRS and CDR2 YFSETQ. This CDR3 is 16 amino acids long. Germline trimming cut 2 bases from V and 0 bases from J; bases unmatched to any gene: 3. The CDR3 DNA follows: TGCGCCAGCAGCTTTAGCGGGGGGACTAGCACAGATACGCAGTATTTT. Translated, it gives CASSFSGGTSTDTQYF.

This chain connects TRBV18 to TRBJ2-7; D is unresolved. Germline CDR1 and CDR2: KGHSH and LQKENI. V shed 5 bases and J shed 3 bases, with 8 bases lying between them. This CDR3 region has 12 residues. The chain's CDR3 is CASSSLNYEQYF. CDR3 in DNA: TGTGCCAGCTCATCCCTAAACTACGAGCAGTACTTC.

DNA of the CDR3: TGTGCCAGCAGCTTAACTCAGAATTCACCCCTCCACTTT. This gives the protein CASSLTQNSPLHF. The chain recombines TRBV7-3 with TRBJ1-6; D is unclear. Germline values: CDR1 SGHTA, CDR2 FQGTGA. V lost 0 bases and J lost 7, with 4 bases in between. The CDR3 is 13 amino acids.

This chain uses TRBV19 with TRBJ1-1; possible D gene TRBD1, 5 bases. Germline assignment: CDR1 LNHDA and CDR2 SQIVND (reference sequence). V lost 4 bases and J 0 bases, leaving 6 bases between the germline ends. The CDR3 covers 13 residues. The CDR3 sequence: CASSTGMNTEAFF. CDR3 in DNA: TGTGCCAGTAGTACAGGGATGAACACTGAAGCTTTCTTT.

This rearrangement joins TRBV6-1 to TRBJ1-5, with TRBD1 identical over 8 bases. Germline CDR1 and CDR2: MNHNS and SASEGT. The CDR3 is 14 amino acids. Trimming removed 6 bases from V and 7 bases from J; junction bases left unmatched: 8. CDR3 bases: TGTGCCAGCAGGGACAGGGCCCAAGCGCAGCCCCAGCATTTT. Amino acid sequence: CASRDRAQAQPQHF.